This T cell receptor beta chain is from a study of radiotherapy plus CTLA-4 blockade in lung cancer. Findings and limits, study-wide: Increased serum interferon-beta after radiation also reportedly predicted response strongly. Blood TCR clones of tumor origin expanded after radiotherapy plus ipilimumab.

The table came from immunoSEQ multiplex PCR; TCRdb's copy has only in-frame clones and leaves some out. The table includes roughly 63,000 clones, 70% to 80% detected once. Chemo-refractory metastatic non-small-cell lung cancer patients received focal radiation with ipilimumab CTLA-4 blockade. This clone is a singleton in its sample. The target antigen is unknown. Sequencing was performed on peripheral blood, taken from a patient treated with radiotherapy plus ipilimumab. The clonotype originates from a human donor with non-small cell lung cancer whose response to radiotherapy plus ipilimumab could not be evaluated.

DNA of the CDR3: TGTGCCTGGAGTGTACTCAGGGGGCGGGATGAAAAACTGTTTTTT. Amino acids: CAWSVLRGRDEKLFF. The chain couples TRBV30 to TRBJ1-4, with 8 bases matching TRBD1. Germline CDR1 reads GTSNPN; CDR2 reads SVGIG (reference sequence). The CDR3 has 15 amino acids. V lost 0 bases, J lost 6 bases, and 6 bases stayed unmatched.